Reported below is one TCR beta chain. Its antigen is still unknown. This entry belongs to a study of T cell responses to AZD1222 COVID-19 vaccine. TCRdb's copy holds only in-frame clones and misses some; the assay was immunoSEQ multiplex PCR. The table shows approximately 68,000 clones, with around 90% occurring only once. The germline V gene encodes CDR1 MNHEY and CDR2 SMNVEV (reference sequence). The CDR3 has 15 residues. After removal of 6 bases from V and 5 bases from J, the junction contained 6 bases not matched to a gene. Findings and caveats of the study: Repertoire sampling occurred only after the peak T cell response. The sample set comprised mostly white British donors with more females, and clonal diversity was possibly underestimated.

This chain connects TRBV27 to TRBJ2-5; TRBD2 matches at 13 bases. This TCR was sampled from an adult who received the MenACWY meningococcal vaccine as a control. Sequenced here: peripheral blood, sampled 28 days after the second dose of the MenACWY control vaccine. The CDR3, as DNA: TGTGCCAGCAGCACTAGCGGGAGGGAGTGGGAGACCCAGTACTTC. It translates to CASSTSGREWETQYF.